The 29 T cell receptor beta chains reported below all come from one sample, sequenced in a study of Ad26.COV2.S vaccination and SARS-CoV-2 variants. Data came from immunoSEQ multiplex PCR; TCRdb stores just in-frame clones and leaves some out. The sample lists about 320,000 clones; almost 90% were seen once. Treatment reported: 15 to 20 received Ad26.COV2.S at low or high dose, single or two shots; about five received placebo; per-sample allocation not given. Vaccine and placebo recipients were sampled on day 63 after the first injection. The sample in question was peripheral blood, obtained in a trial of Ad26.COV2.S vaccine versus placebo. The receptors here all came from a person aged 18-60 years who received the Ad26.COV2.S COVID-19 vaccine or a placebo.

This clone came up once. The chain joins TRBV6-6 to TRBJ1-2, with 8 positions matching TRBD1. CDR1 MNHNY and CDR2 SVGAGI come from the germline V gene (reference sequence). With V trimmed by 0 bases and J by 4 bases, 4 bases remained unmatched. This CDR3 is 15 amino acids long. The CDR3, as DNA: TGTGCCAGCAGTTACTCGAACGACAGGGGCTATGGCTACACCTTC. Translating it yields CASSYSNDRGYGYTF.

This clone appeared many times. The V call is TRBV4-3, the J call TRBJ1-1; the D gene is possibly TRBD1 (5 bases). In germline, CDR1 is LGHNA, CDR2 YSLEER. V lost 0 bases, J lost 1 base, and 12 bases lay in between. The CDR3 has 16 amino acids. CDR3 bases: TGCGCCAGCAGCCAAGAACTGGGACTCCCGAACACTGAAGCTTTCTTT. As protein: CASSQELGLPNTEAFF.

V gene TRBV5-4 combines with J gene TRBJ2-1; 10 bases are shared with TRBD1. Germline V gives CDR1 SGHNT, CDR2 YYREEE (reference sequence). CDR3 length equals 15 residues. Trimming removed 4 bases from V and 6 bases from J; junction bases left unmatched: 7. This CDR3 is CASSPGQGKGNEQFF. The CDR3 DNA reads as TGTGCCAGCAGCCCGGGACAGGGGAAGGGCAATGAGCAGTTCTTC.

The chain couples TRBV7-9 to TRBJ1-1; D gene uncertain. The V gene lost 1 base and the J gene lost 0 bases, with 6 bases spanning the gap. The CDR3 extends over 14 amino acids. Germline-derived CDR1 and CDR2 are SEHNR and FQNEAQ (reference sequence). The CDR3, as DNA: TGTGCCAGCAGCTTAGACACAATGAACACTGAAGCTTTCTTT. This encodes CASSLDTMNTEAFF.

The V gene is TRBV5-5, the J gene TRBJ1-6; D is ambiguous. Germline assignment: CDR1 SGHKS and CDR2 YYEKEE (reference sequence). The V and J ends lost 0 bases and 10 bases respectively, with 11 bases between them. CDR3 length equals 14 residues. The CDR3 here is CASSLGGRNSPLHF. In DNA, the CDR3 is TGTGCCAGCAGCTTGGGAGGGAGGAACTCACCCCTCCACTTT.

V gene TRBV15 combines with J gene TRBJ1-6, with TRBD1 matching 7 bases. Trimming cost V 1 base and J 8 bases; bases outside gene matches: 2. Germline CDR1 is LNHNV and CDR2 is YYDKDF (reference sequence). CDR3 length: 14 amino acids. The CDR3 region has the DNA TGTGCCACCAGCAGAGGACAGGGATATTCACCCCTCCACTTT. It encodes CATSRGQGYSPLHF.

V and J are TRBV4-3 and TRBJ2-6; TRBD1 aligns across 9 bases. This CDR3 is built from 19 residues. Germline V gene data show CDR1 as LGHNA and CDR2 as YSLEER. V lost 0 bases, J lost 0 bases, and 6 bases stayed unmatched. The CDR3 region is CASSQDWTGAFSGANVLTF. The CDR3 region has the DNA TGCGCCAGCAGCCAAGATTGGACAGGGGCGTTCTCTGGGGCCAACGTCCTGACTTTC.

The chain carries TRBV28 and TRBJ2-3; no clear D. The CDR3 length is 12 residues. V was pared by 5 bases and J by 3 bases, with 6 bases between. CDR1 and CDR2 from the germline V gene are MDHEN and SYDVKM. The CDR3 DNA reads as TGTGCCAGCAGTACACTTACAGATACGCAGTATTTT. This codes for CASSTLTDTQYF.

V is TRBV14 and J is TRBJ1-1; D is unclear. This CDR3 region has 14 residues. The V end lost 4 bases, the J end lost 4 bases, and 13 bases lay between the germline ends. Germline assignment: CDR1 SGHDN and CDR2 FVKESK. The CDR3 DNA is TGTGCCAGCAGCCCAGCAGGTAGCGTCACTGAAGCTTTCTTT. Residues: CASSPAGSVTEAFF.

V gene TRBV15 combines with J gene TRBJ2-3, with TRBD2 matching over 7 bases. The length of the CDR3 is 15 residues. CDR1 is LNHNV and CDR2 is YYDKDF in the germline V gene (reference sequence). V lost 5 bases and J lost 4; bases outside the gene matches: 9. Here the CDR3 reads CATSLAGVGSDTQYF. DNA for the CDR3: TGTGCCACCAGCTTGGCGGGAGTGGGGTCAGATACGCAGTATTTT.

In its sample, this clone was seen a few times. CDR3 nucleotide sequence: TGTGCCAGCAGTCGGACTAGCGGGCCCTTCTACGAGCAGTACGTC. Translating it yields CASSRTSGPFYEQYV. The J gene is TRBJ2-7, the V gene TRBV28; 11 bases align to TRBD2. CDR1 is MDHEN, CDR2 SYDVKM, per germline. Trimming cost V 5 bases and J 3 bases; bases outside gene matches: 6. The CDR3 is 15 residues long.

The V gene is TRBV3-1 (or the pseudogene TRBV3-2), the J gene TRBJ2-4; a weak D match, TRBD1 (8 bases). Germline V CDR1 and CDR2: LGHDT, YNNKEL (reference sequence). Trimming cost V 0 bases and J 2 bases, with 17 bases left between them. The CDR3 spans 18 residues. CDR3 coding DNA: TGTGCCAGCAGCCAAGACCGGGAGGACAGGGCAACCAAAAACATTCAGTACTTC. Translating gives CASSQDREDRATKNIQYF.

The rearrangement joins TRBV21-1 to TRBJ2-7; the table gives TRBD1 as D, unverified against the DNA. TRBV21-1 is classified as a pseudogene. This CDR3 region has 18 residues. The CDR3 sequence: CASSTPFPVEQGAGEQYV. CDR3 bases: TGTGCCAGCAGCACCCCGTTTCCGGTTGAGCAGGGGGCTGGCGAGCAGTACGTC.

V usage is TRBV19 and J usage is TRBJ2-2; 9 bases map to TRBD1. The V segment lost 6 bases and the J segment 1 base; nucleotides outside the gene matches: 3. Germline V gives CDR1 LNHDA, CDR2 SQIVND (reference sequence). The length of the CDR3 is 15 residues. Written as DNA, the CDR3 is TGTGCCAGTAGCCAGACAGGGGGGAACACCGGGGAGCTGTTTTTT. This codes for CASSQTGGNTGELFF.

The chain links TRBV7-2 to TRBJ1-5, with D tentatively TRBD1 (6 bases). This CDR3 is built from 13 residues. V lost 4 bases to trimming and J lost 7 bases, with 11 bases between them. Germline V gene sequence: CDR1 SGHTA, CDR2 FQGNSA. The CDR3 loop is CASSSDSWQPQHF. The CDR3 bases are TGTGCCAGCAGCTCGGACAGTTGGCAGCCCCAGCATTTT. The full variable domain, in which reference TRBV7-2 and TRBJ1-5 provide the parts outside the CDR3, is GAGVSQSPSNKVTEKGKDVELRCDPISGHTALYWYRQSLGQGLEFLIYFQGNSAPDKSGLPSDRFSAERTGGSVSTLTIQRTQQEDSAVYLCASSSDSWQPQHFGDGTRLSIL.

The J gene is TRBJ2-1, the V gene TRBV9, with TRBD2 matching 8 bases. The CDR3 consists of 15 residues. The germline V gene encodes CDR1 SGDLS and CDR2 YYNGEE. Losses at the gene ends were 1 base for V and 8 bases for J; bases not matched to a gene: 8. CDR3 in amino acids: CASSVFGGGMDEQFF. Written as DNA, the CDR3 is TGTGCCAGCAGCGTATTTGGCGGGGGGATGGATGAGCAGTTCTTC.

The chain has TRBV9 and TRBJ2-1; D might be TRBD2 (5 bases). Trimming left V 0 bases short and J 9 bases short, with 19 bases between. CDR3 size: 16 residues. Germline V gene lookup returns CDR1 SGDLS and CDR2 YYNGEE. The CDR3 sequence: CASSVEPRTDLVEQFF. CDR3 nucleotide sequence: TGTGCCAGCAGCGTAGAGCCCCGGACTGATCTCGTTGAGCAGTTCTTC. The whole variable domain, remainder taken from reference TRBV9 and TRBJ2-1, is DSGVTQTPKHLITATGQRVTLRCSPRSGDLSVYWYQQSLDQGLQFLIQYYNGEERAKGNILERFSAQQFPDLHSELNLSSLELGDSALYFCASSVEPRTDLVEQFFGPGTRLTVL.

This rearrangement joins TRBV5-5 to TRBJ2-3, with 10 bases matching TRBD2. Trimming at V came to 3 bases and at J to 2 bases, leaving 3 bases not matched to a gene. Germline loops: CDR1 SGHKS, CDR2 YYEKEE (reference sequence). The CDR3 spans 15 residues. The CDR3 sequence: CASSSTSGLTDTQYF. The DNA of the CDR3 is TGTGCCAGCAGCTCGACTAGCGGGCTCACAGATACGCAGTATTTT.

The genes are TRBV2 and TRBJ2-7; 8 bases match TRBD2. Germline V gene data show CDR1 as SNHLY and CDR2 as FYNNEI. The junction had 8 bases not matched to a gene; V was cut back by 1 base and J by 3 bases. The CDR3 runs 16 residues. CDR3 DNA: TGTGCCAGCAGTGAAGTGTCCGGGACTAGTGTCTACGAGCAGTACGTC. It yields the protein CASSEVSGTSVYEQYV.

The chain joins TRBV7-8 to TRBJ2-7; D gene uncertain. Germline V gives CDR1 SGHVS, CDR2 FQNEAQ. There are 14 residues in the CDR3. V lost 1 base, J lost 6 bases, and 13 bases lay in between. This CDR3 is CASSLGWGMGEQYF. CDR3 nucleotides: TGTGCCAGCAGCTTAGGATGGGGTATGGGCGAGCAGTACTTC.

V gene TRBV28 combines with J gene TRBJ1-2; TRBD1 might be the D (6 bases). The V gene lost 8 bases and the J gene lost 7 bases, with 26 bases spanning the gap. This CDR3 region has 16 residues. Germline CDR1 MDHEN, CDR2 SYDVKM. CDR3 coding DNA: TGTGCCAGCGTCCTAGGGGACCGATTGGGGGCGGGTGGCTACACCTTC. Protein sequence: CASVLGDRLGAGGYTF.

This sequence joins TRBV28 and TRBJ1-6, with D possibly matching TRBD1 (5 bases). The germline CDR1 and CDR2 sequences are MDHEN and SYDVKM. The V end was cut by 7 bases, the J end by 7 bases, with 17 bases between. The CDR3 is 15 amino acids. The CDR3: CASTMGSGRNSPLHF. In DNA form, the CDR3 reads TGTGCCAGCACCATGGGGTCGGGACGAAATTCACCCCTCCACTTT.

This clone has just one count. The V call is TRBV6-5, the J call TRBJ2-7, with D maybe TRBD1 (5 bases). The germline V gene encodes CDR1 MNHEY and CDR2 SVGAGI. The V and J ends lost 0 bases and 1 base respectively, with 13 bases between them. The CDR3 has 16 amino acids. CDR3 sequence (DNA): TGTGCCAGCAGTTACTCGGGGCAGGGTCTTTCCTACGAGCAGTACTTC. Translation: CASSYSGQGLSYEQYF.

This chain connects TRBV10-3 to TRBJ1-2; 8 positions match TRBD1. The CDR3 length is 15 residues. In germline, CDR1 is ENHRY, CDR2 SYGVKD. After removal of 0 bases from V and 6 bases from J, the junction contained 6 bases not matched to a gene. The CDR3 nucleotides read TGTGCCATCAGTGAGTCGTCAGGGGGCGCCCATGGCTACACCTTC. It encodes CAISESSGGAHGYTF.

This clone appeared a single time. The CDR3 loop reads CASSTQGGANTEAFF. The CDR3 DNA reads as TGTGCCAGCAGTACCCAAGGGGGAGCGAACACTGAAGCTTTCTTT. V usage is TRBV27 and J usage is TRBJ1-1; D may be TRBD1 (6 bases). Per germline, CDR1 MNHEY and CDR2 SMNVEV (reference sequence). The CDR3 runs 15 residues. V lost 5 bases and J lost 1, with 14 bases in between.

The CDR3 region has the DNA TGTGCCAGCAGCGTAGTCCCAGGGGACCAAGAGACCCAGTACTTC. This codes for CASSVVPGDQETQYF. The gene calls are TRBV9 and TRBJ2-5; possible D gene TRBD1, 6 bases. Germline CDR1 reads SGDLS; CDR2 reads YYNGEE. V was shortened by 0 bases and J by 0 bases, with 9 bases between the two germline ends. The CDR3 has 15 amino acids.

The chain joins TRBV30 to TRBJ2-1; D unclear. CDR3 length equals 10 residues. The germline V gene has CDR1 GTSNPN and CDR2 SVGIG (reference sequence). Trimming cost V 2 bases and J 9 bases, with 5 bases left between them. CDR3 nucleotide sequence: TGTGCCTGGAGTACCGGTGAGCAGTTCTTC. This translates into CAWSTGEQFF.

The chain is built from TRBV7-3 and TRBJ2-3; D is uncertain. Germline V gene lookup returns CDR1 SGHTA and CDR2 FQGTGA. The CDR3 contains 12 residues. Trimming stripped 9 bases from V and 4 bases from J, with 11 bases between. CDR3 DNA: TGTGCCAGTAGCAGCTTCTCAGATACGCAGTATTTT. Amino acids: CASSSFSDTQYF.

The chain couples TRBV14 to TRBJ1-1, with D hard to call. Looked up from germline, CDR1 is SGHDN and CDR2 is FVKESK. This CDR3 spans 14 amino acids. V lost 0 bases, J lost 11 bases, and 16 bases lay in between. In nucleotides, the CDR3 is TGTGCCAGCAGCCAAGATTTGGTAGGGCGCTCGGCTTTCTTT. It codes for CASSQDLVGRSAFF. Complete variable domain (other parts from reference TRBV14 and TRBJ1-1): EAGVTQFPSHSVIEKGQTVTLRCDPISGHDNLYWYRRVMGKEIKFLLHFVKESKQDESGMPNNRFLAERTGGTYSTLKVQPAELEDSGVYFCASSQDLVGRSAFFGQGTRLTVV.